These T cell receptor beta chains were read from a single sample in a study of CD8+CD57+ T cells in acquired aplastic anemia. TCRdb redid the calling of the reads with MiXCR, one entry per CDR3 protein. The repertoire holds 200,000 to 250,000 distinct CDR3 sequences, with around half as singletons. Sample: sorted CD4+, CD8+, or CD8+CD57+ T cells (not recorded which) from PBMCs. All receptors come from a human donor with aplastic anemia. The CDR3 runs from the conserved cysteine through the conserved F or W. A D gene is named only where the DNA matches it firmly. Clone size is not always given. Where it is, it says once, few, many or a class for expanded clones.

>many|.|TRBJ2-1|TRBV5-1
CASSLGVSYNEQFF
TGCGCCAGCAGCTTAGGCGTCTCCTACAATGAGCAGTTCTTC
>few|.|TRBJ1-1|TRBV10-3
CAISEGPSAEAFF
TGTGCCATCAGTGAGGGCCCAAGCGCTGAAGCTTTCTTT
>.|TRBD2|TRBJ2-7|TRBV2
CARRSRTGLAAYEQYF
TGTGCCAGGAGATCACGCACGGGACTAGCGGCGTACGAGCAGTACTTC
>many|.|TRBJ1-5|TRBV10-3
CAISESRVWQPQHF
TGTGCCATCAGTGAGTCTAGGGTTTGGCAGCCCCAGCATTTT
>many|.|TRBJ1-1|TRBV19
CASSITENTEAFF
TGTGCCAGTAGTATCACAGAAAACACTGAAGCTTTCTTT
>once|TRBD2|TRBJ2-5|TRBV9
CASSVGGRGGLGQETQYF
TGTGCCAGCAGCGTAGGAGGGCGGGGAGGGCTTGGCCAAGAGACCCAGTACTTC
>many|TRBD1|TRBJ1-6|TRBV7-9
CASSLARVEGQRNSPLHF
TGTGCCAGCAGCTTAGCGCGCGTAGAGGGACAGAGAAATTCACCCCTCCACTTT
>many|.|TRBJ1-5|TRBV7-8
CASNRVGRLDQPQHF
TGTGCCAGCAACCGGGTGGGCAGGTTGGATCAGCCCCAGCATTTT
>many|TRBD1|TRBJ1-1|TRBV6-6
CASSEQGVTEAFF
TGTGCCAGCAGTGAGCAGGGGGTCACTGAAGCTTTCTTT
>few|.|TRBJ1-4|TRBV4-2
CASSQVGGLANEKLFF
TGTGCCAGCAGCCAAGTAGGGGGTCTGGCTAATGAAAAACTGTTTTTT